This T cell receptor (beta chain) was obtained from a study of cytomegalovirus exposure and HLA in healthy donors. Whole-study results and caveats: Immune exposure information available was restricted to CMV serostatus. A later analysis revealed that TCR association rates differed between HLA loci, peaking at DRB1 and bottoming out at HLA-C.

The primer mix had 60 Vbeta and 13 Jbeta primers. The repertoire was sequenced with immunoSEQ multiplex PCR; TCRdb's copy has only in-frame clones and lacks some. The data contain about 150,000 clones, approximately 80% of them singletons. A note on this clone: The target antigen is unknown.

V lost 0 bases and J 3 bases, leaving 6 bases between the germline ends. CDR1 SGHNT and CDR2 YYREEE come from the germline V gene (reference sequence). The CDR3 spans 14 residues. Sequencing was done on a sample of PBMCs. The source of this sequence is a young woman in good health and CMV-seronegative. V and J are TRBV5-4 and TRBJ2-2, with D unclear. The CDR3 spells CASSLDRYTGELFF. In nucleotides, the CDR3 is TGTGCCAGCAGCTTGGACAGATACACCGGGGAGCTGTTTTTT.